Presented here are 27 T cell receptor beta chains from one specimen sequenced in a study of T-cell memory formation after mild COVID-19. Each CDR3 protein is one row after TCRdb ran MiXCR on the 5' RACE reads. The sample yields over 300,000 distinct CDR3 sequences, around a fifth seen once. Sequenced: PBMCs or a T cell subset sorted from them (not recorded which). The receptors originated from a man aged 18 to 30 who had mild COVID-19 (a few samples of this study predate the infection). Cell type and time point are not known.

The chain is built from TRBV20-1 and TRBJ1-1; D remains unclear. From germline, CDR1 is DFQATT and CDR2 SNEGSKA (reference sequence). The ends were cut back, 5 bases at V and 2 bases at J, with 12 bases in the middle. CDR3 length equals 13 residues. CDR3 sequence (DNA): TGCAGTGCTCAATGGACGGGAAACACTGAAGCTTTCTTT. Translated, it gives CSAQWTGNTEAFF.

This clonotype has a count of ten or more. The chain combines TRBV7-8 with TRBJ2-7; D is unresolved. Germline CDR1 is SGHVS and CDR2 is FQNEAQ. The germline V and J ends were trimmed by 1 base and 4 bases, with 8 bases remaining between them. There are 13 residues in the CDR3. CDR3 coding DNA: TGTGCCAGCAGCTTAGGTGAAATGTACGAGCAGTACTTC. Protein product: CASSLGEMYEQYF.

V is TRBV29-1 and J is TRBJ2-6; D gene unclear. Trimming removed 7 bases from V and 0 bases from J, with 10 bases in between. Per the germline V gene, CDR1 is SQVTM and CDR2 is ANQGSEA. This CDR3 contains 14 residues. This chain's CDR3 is CSAQLHSGANVLTF. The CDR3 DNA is TGCAGCGCCCAACTCCACTCTGGGGCCAACGTCCTGACTTTC. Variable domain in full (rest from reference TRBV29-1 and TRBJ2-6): SAVISQKPSRDICQRGTSLTIQCQVDSQVTMMFWYRQQPGQSLTLIATANQGSEATYESGFVIDKFPISRPNLTFSTLTVSNMSPEDSSIYLCSAQLHSGANVLTFGAGSRLTVL.

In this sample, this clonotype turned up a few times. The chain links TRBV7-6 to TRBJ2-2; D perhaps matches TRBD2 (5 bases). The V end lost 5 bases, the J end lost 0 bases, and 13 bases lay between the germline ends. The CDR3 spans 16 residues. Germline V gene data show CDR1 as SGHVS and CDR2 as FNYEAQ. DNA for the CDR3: TGTGCCAGCAGCCTACTTGCGGGTACGAACACCGGGGAGCTGTTTTTT. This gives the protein CASSLLAGTNTGELFF.

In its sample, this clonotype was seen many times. Here the CDR3 DNA reads TGTGCCACCAGCAGTCTTGATCAGGGTCCCTACGAGCAGTACTTC. It is translated as CATSSLDQGPYEQYF. The chain is built from TRBV15 and TRBJ2-7, with a tentative D call TRBD1 (5 bases). Germline V gives CDR1 LNHNV, CDR2 YYDKDF (reference sequence). The CDR3 sequence is 15 residues long. The V end lost 3 bases, the J end lost 2 bases, and 14 bases lay between the germline ends.

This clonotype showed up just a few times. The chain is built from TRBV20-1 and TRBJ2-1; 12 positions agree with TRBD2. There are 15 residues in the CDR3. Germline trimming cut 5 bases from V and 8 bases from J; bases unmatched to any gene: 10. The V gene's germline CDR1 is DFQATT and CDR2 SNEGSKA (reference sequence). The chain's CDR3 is CSASLRLAGGDEQFF. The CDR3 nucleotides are TGCAGTGCTTCCCTCCGGCTAGCGGGGGGGGATGAGCAGTTCTTC.

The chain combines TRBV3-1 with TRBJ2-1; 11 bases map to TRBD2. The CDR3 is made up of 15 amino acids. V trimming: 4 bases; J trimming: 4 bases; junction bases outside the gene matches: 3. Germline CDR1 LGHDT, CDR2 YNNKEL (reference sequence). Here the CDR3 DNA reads TGTGCCAGCAGCCCGGCTAGCGGGGGGTACAATGAGCAGTTCTTC. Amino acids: CASSPASGGYNEQFF.

CDR3: CASSQEVGGAGGSGANVLTF. The CDR3 nucleotides are TGTGCCAGCAGCCAAGAAGTTGGTGGAGCGGGGGGGTCTGGGGCCAACGTCCTGACTTTC. The chain has TRBV4-2 and TRBJ2-6; 10 bases fit TRBD2. The CDR3 contains 20 residues. The V and J ends lost 0 bases and 1 base, in that order; junction bases with no gene match: 9. The germline V gene encodes CDR1 LGHNA and CDR2 YNFKEQ.

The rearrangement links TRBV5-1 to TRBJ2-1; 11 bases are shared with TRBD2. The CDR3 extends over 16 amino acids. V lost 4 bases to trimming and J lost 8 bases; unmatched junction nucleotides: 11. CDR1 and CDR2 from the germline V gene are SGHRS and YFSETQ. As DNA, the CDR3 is TGCGCCAGCAGCCCTCTGACTAGCGGGAATTTGGATGAGCAGTTCTTC. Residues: CASSPLTSGNLDEQFF.

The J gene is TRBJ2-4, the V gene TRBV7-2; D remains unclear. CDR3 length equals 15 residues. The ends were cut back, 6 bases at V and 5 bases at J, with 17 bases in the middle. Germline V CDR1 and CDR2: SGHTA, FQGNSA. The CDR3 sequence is CASSFPTAVENIQYF. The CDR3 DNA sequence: TGTGCCAGCAGTTTTCCGACGGCCGTAGAAAACATTCAGTACTTC.

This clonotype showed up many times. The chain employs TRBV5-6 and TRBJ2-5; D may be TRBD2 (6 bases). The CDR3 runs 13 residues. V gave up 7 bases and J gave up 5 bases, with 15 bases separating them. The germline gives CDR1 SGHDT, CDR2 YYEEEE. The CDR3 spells CASGDGGRETQYF. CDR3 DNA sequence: TGTGCCAGCGGAGACGGGGGAAGGGAGACCCAGTACTTC.

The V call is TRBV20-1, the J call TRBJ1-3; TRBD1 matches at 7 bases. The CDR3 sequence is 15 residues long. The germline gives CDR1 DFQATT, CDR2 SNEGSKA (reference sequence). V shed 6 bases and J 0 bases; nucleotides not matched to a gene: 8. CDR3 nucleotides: TGCAGTGCCCTACCGGGACAGAGCTCTGGAAACACCATATATTTT. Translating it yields CSALPGQSSGNTIYF.

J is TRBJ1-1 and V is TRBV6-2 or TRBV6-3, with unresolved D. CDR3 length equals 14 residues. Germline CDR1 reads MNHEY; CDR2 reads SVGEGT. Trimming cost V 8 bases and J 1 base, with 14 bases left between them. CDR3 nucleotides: TGTGCCAGCCGCCTGCGGCGACCGAACACTGAAGCTTTCTTT. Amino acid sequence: CASRLRRPNTEAFF.

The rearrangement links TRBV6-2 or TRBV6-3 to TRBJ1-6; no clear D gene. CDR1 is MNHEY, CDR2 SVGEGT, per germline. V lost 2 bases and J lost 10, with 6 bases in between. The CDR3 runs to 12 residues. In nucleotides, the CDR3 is TGTGCCAGCAGTTACGGGAGGTCACCCCTCCACTTT. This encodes CASSYGRSPLHF.

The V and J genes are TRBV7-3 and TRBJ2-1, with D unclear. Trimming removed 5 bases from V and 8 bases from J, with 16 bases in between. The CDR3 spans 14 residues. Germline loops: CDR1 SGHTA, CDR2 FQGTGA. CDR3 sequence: CASSRSNSRDEQFF. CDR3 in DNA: TGTGCCAGCAGCCGATCTAATTCCCGGGATGAGCAGTTCTTC.

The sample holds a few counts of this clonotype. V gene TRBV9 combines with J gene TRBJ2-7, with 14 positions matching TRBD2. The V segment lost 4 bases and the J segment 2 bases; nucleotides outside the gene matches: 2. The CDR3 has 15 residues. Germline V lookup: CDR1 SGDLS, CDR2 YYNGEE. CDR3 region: CASSSGLAGAYEQYF. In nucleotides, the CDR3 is TGTGCCAGCAGCTCGGGACTAGCGGGGGCCTACGAGCAGTACTTC.

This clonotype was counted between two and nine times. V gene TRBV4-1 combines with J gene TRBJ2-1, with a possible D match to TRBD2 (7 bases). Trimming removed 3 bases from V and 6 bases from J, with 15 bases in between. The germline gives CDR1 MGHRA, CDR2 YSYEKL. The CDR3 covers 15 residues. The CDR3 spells CASSQIGRGANEQFF. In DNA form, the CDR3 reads TGCGCCAGCAGCCAGATTGGACGGGGGGCCAATGAGCAGTTCTTC.

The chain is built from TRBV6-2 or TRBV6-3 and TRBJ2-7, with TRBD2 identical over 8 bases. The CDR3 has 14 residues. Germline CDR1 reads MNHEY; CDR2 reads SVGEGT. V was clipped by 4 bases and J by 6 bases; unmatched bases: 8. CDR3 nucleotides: TGTGCCAGCAGTTTGGACCCCGGGAGGGTCGAGCAGTACGTC. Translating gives CASSLDPGRVEQYV.

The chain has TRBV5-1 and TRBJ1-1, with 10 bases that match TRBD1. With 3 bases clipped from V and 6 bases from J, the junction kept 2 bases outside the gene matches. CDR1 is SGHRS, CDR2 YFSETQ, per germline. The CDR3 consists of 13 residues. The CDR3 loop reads CASSCGQGAEAFF. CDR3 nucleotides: TGCGCCAGCAGCTGTGGACAGGGGGCTGAAGCTTTCTTT.

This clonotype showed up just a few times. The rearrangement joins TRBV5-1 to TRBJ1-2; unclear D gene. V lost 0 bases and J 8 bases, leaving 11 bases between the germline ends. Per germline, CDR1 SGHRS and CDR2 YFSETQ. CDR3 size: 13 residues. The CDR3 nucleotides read TGCGCCAGCAGCTTGGCGACTAACGAAGGCTACACCTTC. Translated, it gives CASSLATNEGYTF.

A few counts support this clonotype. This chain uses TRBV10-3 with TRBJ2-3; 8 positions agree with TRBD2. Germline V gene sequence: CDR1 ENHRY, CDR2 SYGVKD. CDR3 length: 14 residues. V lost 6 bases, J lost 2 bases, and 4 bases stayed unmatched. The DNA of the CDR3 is TGTGCCATCAGGGCGGGGGGACTCACAGATACGCAGTATTTT. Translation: CAIRAGGLTDTQYF.

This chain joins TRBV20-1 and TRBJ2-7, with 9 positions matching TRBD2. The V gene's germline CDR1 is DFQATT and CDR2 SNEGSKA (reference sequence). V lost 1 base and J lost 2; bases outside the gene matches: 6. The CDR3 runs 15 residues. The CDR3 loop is CSARVASGGTYEQYF. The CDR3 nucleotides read TGCAGTGCTAGAGTAGCCAGCGGGGGGACCTACGAGCAGTACTTC.

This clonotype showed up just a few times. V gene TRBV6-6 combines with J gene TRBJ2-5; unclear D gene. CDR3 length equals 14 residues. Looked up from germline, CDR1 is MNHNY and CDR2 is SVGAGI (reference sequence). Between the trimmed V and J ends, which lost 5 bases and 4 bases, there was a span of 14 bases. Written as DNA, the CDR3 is TGTGCCAGCAGTACCACTCTGGAGCGAGAGACCCAGTACTTC. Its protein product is CASSTTLERETQYF.

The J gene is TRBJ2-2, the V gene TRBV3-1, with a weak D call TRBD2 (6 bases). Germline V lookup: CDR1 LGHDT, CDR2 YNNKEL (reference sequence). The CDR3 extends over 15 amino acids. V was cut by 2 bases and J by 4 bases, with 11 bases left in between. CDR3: CASSQPGESTGELFF. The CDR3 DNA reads TGTGCCAGCAGCCAACCGGGGGAAAGCACCGGGGAGCTGTTTTTT.

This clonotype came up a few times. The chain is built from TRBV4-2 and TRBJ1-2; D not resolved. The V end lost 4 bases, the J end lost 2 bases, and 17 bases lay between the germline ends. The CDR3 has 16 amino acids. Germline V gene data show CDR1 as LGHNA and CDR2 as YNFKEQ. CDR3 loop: CASSRTREGENYGYTF. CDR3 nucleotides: TGTGCCAGCAGCCGAACGAGAGAGGGCGAGAACTATGGCTACACCTTC.

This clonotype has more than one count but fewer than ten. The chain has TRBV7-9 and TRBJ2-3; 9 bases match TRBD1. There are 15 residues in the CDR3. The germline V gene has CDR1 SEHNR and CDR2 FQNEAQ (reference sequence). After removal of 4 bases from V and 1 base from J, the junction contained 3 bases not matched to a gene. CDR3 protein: CASSSHRGRTDTQYF. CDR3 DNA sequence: TGTGCCAGCAGCTCGCACAGGGGGCGCACAGATACGCAGTATTTT.

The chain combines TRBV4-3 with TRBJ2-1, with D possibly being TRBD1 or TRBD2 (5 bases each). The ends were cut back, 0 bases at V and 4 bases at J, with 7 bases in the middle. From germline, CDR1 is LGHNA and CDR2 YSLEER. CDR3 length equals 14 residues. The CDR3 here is CASSQEWGYNEQFF. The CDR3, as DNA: TGCGCCAGCAGCCAAGAATGGGGGTACAATGAGCAGTTCTTC.